This entry lists 10 T cell receptor beta chains sequenced from one sample in a study of T cell clonality in common variable immunodeficiency. Study-wide results and caveats: In common variable immunodeficiency, TCR beta chains reportedly carried fewer deletions and N-nucleotide insertions.

Libraries were prepared by immunoSEQ multiplex PCR; TCRdb keeps only in-frame clonotypes and omits some of them. The sample yields about 16,000 clones, without any singletons. What these receptors recognize is not known. The sample was peripheral blood mononuclear cells. The receptors come from a human donor with common variable immunodeficiency.

This clone was detected a few times. The read falls 3 residues short of the CDR3 end, and the missing part is taken from the germline J gene. The chain combines TRBV18 with TRBJ2-1; TRBD2 matches 11 bases. V shed 1 base and J 5 bases; nucleotides not matched to a gene: 1. Germline values: CDR1 KGHSH, CDR2 LQKENI. The CDR3 length is 15 residues. CDR3 in amino acids: CASSPLAGGHNEQFF. The CDR3 bases that were read are TGTGCCAGCTCACCACTAGCGGGGGGGCACAATGAG.

Only a few counts were recorded for this clone. The DNA ends 3 residues before the CDR3 does, and the rest of the CDR3 is filled in from the germline J gene. J is TRBJ2-5 and V is TRBV7-2; a weak D match, TRBD2 (5 bases). V gave up 5 bases and J gave up 4 bases, with 14 bases separating them. The CDR3 loop spans 14 amino acids. Germline CDR1 and CDR2: SGHTA and FQGNSA. The covered CDR3 bases are TGTGCCAGCAGCCCCGCGGGTCGGGGAGAGACC. Amino acid sequence: CASSPAGRGET. The full CDR3 sequence reads CASSPAGRGETQYF.

As for this clone: Read coverage stops 3 residues before the CDR3 terminus; the germline J gene supplies the remainder. V gene TRBV30 combines with J gene TRBJ2-3, with D maybe TRBD1 (5 bases). The CDR3 has 14 amino acids. The V end was cut by 4 bases, the J end by 0 bases, with 11 bases between. Germline assignment: CDR1 GTSNPN and CDR2 SVGIG (reference sequence). CDR3 DNA, as far as it was read: TGTGCCTGGACTAGGGGTTGTAGCACAGATACG. This translates into CAWTRGCSTDT. The full CDR3 sequence reads CAWTRGCSTDTQYF.

This clone was picked up a small number of times. The read is 3 residues too short to cover the CDR3 end, so that end is filled in from the germline J gene. The rearrangement uses TRBV20-1 and TRBJ2-5; D not certain. In germline, CDR1 is DFQATT, CDR2 SNEGSKA (reference sequence). This CDR3 region has 12 residues. V was cut by 5 bases and J by 1 base, with 8 bases left in between. The covered CDR3 bases are TGCAGTGCTCCAGGTTCCCAAGAGACC. Translating gives CSAPGSQET. The full CDR3 reads CSAPGSQETQYF.

This clone was observed many times. CDR3 DNA (partial): TGCGCCAGCAGCAGCGACAGGGACCGCTACGAG. It specifies CASSSDRDRYE. The CDR3 in its entirety is CASSSDRDRYEQYF. This chain joins TRBV5-1 and TRBJ2-7; 7 bases match TRBD1. The DNA ends 3 residues before the CDR3 does, and the rest of the CDR3 is filled in from the germline J gene. Germline CDR1 SGHRS, CDR2 YFSETQ. V was clipped by 4 bases and J by 3 bases; unmatched bases: 7. This CDR3 comprises 14 residues. The full variable domain, rest sourced from reference TRBV5-1 and TRBJ2-7, is KAGVTQTPRYLIKTRGQQVTLSCSPISGHRSVSWYQQTPGQGLQFLFEYFSETQRNKGNFPGRFSGRQFSNSRSEMNVSTLELGDSALYLCASSSDRDRYEQYFGPGTRLTVT.

There are a few counts of this clone. The covered CDR3 bases are TGCAGCGTTGCCCACGGACAGGGGGCCTACGAG. Translated: CSVAHGQGAYE. The CDR3 in full is CSVAHGQGAYEQYF. The chain carries TRBV29-1 and TRBJ2-7, with 10 bases identical to TRBD1. The read ends 3 residues shy of where the CDR3 ends; the end is completed using the germline J gene. CDR1 and CDR2 (germline): SQVTM, ANQGSEA. The CDR3 is 14 residues long. V was clipped by 4 bases and J by 2 bases; unmatched bases: 5.

This clone was seen more than once but under ten times. The read comes to an end 3 residues before the CDR3 does, leaving the germline J gene to fill in the end. This chain connects TRBV7-3 to TRBJ1-1; TRBD1 is a possible D gene (6 bases). From germline, CDR1 is SGHTA and CDR2 FQGTGA. The V end lost 6 bases, the J end lost 5 bases, and 16 bases lay between the germline ends. This CDR3 contains 14 residues. This chain's CDR3 is CASSRGGRQTEAFF. The DNA read from the CDR3 is TGTGCCAGCAGTCGGGGGGGGCGCCAAACTGAA.

In this sample, this clone turned up many times. The CDR3 end lies 3 residues beyond the end of the read and is filled in from the germline J gene. The V gene is TRBV12-3 or TRBV12-4, the J gene TRBJ2-3, with 13 nucleotides matching TRBD2. This CDR3 is built from 15 residues. Trimming at V came to 6 bases and at J to 7 bases, leaving 7 bases not matched to a gene. Incomplete CDR3 DNA: TGTGCCAGCAGCACACTAGCGGGGGGGTGGTATACG. Protein sequence: CASSTLAGGWYT. The whole CDR3 protein is CASSTLAGGWYTQYF.

This clone was observed at least ten times. The read falls 3 residues short of the CDR3 end, and the missing part is taken from the germline J gene. The J gene is TRBJ2-6, the V gene TRBV20-1; D gene unclear. Germline loops: CDR1 DFQATT, CDR2 SNEGSKA (reference sequence). The CDR3 length is 16 residues. Trimming stripped 0 bases from V and 0 bases from J, with 9 bases between. The part of the CDR3 DNA that was read is TGCAGTGCTAGAGATTCCAGTCGCTCTGGGGCCAACGTC. Its translation is CSARDSSRSGANV. The whole CDR3 region reads CSARDSSRSGANVLTF.

Worth noting for this clone: The read ends 3 residues shy of where the CDR3 ends; the end is completed using the germline J gene. The rearrangement links TRBV6-2 or TRBV6-3 to TRBJ2-7, with TRBD1 identical over 7 bases. Germline V gene data show CDR1 as MNHEY and CDR2 as SVGEGT. V trimming: 6 bases; J trimming: 1 base; junction bases outside the gene matches: 6. CDR3 size: 14 residues. The CDR3 loop is CASSWDSLSYEQYF. Partial CDR3 DNA: TGTGCCAGCAGCTGGGACAGCCTTTCCTACGAG.